The 13 T cell receptor beta chains presented below share a single source sample, sequenced in a study of blood T cell repertoires in COVID-19. The table came from immunoSEQ multiplex PCR; TCRdb's copy has only in-frame clones and leaves some out. The sample lists around 240,000 clones; 86% were seen once. The source material was peripheral blood. The receptors were sampled from a woman aged 30 to 39 who had recovered from COVID-19.

This clone was recorded a few times. This chain connects TRBV5-4 to TRBJ2-3; D is uncertain. CDR1 SGHNT and CDR2 YYREEE come from the germline V gene (reference sequence). V was trimmed by 4 bases and J by 6 bases, leaving 12 bases between them. The CDR3 contains 13 residues. The CDR3 protein is CASSPPSADTQYF. The CDR3 DNA is TGTGCCAGCAGCCCCCCCTCAGCGGATACGCAGTATTTT.

V gene TRBV6-5 combines with J gene TRBJ1-4, with D perhaps matching TRBD1 (6 bases). Trimming cost V 6 bases and J 2 bases, with 13 bases left between them. CDR3 length: 15 amino acids. Per the germline V gene, CDR1 is MNHEY and CDR2 is SVGAGI. CDR3 residues: CASSPRQGTNEKLFF. The CDR3 nucleotides are TGTGCCAGCAGCCCGAGGCAGGGGACTAATGAAAAACTGTTTTTT.

This clone has just one count. The rearrangement joins TRBV15 to TRBJ1-2; D is uncertain. Looked up from germline, CDR1 is LNHNV and CDR2 is YYDKDF (reference sequence). Trimming pared 0 bases from V and 4 bases from J, leaving 6 bases between. This CDR3 has 13 residues. CDR3: CATSREAIYGYTF. Here the CDR3 DNA reads TGTGCCACCAGCAGAGAAGCGATCTATGGCTACACCTTC.

This rearrangement joins TRBV9 to TRBJ1-1; D remains ambiguous. The CDR3 extends over 14 amino acids. Germline V CDR1 and CDR2: SGDLS, YYNGEE. Trimming took off 0 bases at V and 0 bases at J, with 6 bases between the two ends. The CDR3 DNA reads TGTGCCAGCAGCGTAGACTTATTGAACACTGAAGCTTTCTTT. Encoded protein: CASSVDLLNTEAFF. The full variable domain, its missing parts supplied by reference TRBV9 and TRBJ1-1, is DSGVTQTPKHLITATGQRVTLRCSPRSGDLSVYWYQQSLDQGLQFLIQYYNGEERAKGNILERFSAQQFPDLHSELNLSSLELGDSALYFCASSVDLLNTEAFFGQGTRLTVV.

The chain uses TRBV5-5 and TRBJ1-2, with D unclear. The CDR3 runs 13 residues. CDR1 SGHKS and CDR2 YYEKEE come from the germline V gene (reference sequence). The V and J ends lost 0 bases and 6 bases respectively, with 9 bases between them. The CDR3 region has the DNA TGTGCCAGCAGCTTGGCTCTGTTTGATGGCTACACCTTC. It encodes CASSLALFDGYTF.

This chain joins TRBV19 and TRBJ2-7; perhaps TRBD2 as D (5 bases). The germline CDR1 and CDR2 sequences are LNHDA and SQIVND (reference sequence). The CDR3 is 13 amino acids. V dropped 3 bases and J dropped 7 bases, with 13 bases sitting between them. The CDR3, as DNA: TGTGCCAGTAGTATGGACTGGTCGCGGGAGCAGTACTTC. Protein: CASSMDWSREQYF.

The rearrangement links TRBV7-3 to TRBJ1-1, with TRBD1 matching 8 bases. J lost 0 bases, V lost 6 bases, and 6 bases had no gene match. Germline CDR1 is SGHTA and CDR2 is FQGTGA. This CDR3 has 15 residues. The CDR3 here is CASRLWDRMNTEAFF. The CDR3 region has the DNA TGTGCCAGCAGACTTTGGGACAGGATGAACACTGAAGCTTTCTTT.

The chain joins TRBV27 to TRBJ1-6; 7 nucleotides line up with TRBD1. Germline V lookup: CDR1 MNHEY, CDR2 SMNVEV (reference sequence). Germline trimming cut 5 bases from V and 6 bases from J; bases unmatched to any gene: 10. The CDR3 extends over 16 amino acids. The chain's CDR3 is CASSPLTGLANSPLHF. DNA for the CDR3: TGTGCCAGCAGTCCGTTGACAGGGTTAGCTAATTCACCCCTCCACTTT.

J is TRBJ1-2 and V is TRBV19; D gene uncertain. The CDR3 sequence is 11 residues long. Germline loops: CDR1 LNHDA, CDR2 SQIVND (reference sequence). Trimming left V 6 bases short and J 8 bases short, with 10 bases between. The CDR3 bases are TGTGCCAGTAGCGGTGATTGGGGCTACACCTTC. Protein: CASSGDWGYTF.

The CDR3 sequence is CASQRDQLYEQYF. The DNA for the CDR3 is TGTGCCAGCCAGAGGGATCAGTTGTACGAGCAGTACTTC. The chain joins TRBV2 to TRBJ2-7; a possible D gene is TRBD2 (5 bases). There are 13 residues in the CDR3. Trimming pared 8 bases from V and 4 bases from J, leaving 15 bases between. Per germline, CDR1 SNHLY and CDR2 FYNNEI.

V gene TRBV5-1 combines with J gene TRBJ2-7; 7 nucleotides match TRBD1. Germline V lookup: CDR1 SGHRS, CDR2 YFSETQ. The CDR3 consists of 15 residues. J gave up 1 base and V 3 bases, and 7 bases lay outside the gene matches. CDR3 DNA sequence: TGCGCCAGCAGCTCGGGACAGCGCCATTCCTACGAGCAGTACTTC. This gives the protein CASSSGQRHSYEQYF.

The genes are TRBV14 and TRBJ2-3; 7 bases align to TRBD2. From germline, CDR1 is SGHDN and CDR2 FVKESK. V lost 3 bases to trimming and J lost 2 bases; unmatched junction nucleotides: 8. The CDR3 has 16 residues. The CDR3 loop is CASSHQAGINTDTQYF. The CDR3 coding sequence is TGTGCCAGCAGCCATCAAGCGGGGATCAACACAGATACGCAGTATTTT.

The chain carries TRBV3-1 (or the pseudogene TRBV3-2) and TRBJ1-2; tentatively, D is TRBD1 (5 bases). This CDR3 is 16 amino acids long. Trimming shortened V by 3 bases and J by 4 bases, and 18 bases separated the two germline ends. In germline, CDR1 is LGHDT, CDR2 YNNKEL (reference sequence). In DNA, the CDR3 is TGTGCCAGCAGCCAGAGTAACCTGGGCAGGGTCTATGGCTACACCTTC. This sequence encodes CASSQSNLGRVYGYTF.